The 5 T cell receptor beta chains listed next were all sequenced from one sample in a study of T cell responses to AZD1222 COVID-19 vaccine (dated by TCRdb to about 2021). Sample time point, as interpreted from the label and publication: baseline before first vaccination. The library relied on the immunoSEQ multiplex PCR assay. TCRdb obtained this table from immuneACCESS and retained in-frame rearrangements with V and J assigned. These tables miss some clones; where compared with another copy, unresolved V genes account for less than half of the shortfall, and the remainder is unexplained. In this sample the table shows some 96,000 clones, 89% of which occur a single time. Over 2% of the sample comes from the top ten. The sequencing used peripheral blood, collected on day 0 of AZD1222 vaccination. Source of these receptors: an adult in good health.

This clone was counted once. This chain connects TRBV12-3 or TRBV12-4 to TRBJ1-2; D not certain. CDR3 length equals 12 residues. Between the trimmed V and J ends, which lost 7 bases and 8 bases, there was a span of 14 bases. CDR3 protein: CASTSGGKGYTF. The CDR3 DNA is TGTGCCAGCACCTCGGGAGGGAAGGGCTACACCTTC.

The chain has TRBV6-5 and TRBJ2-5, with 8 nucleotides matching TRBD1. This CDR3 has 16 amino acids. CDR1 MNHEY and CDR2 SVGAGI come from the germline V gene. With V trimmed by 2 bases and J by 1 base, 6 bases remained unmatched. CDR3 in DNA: TGTGCCAGCAGTTACGGCGACAGGGGATTCCAAGAGACCCAGTACTTC. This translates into CASSYGDRGFQETQYF.

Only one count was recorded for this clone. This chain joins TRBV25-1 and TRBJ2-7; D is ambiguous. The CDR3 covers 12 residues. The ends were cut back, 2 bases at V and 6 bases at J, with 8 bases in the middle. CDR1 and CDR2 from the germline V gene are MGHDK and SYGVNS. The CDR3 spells CASSEIWTEQYF. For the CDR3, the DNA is TGTGCCAGCAGTGAAATTTGGACCGAGCAGTACTTC.

The CDR3 nucleotides read TGCAGTGCTGTGACAGGGGCTGGCTACACCTTC. This gives the protein CSAVTGAGYTF. The rearrangement links TRBV20-1 to TRBJ1-2; TRBD1 aligns across 8 bases. Germline-derived CDR1 and CDR2 are DFQATT and SNEGSKA (reference sequence). The CDR3 contains 11 residues. V gave up 5 bases and J gave up 7 bases; unmatched junction bases: 3.

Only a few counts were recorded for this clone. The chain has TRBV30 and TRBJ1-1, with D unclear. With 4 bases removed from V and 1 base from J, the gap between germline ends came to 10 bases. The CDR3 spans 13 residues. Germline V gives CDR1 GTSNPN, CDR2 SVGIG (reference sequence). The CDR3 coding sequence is TGTGCCTGGAATCGGGCGGGGAACACTGAAGCTTTCTTT. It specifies CAWNRAGNTEAFF.